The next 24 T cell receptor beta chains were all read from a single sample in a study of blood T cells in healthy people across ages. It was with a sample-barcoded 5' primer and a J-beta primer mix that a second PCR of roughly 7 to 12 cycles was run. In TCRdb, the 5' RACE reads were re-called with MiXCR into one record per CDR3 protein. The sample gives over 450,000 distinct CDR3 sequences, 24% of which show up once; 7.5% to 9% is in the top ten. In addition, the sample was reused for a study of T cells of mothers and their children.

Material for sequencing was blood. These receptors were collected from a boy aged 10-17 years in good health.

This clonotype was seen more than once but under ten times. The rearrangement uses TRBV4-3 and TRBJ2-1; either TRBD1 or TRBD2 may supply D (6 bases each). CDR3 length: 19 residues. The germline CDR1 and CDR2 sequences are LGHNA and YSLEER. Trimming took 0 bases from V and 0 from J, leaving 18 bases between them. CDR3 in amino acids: CASSQESGGLGDSYNEQFF. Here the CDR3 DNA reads TGCGCCAGCAGCCAAGAATCTGGGGGGCTGGGGGACTCCTACAATGAGCAGTTCTTC.

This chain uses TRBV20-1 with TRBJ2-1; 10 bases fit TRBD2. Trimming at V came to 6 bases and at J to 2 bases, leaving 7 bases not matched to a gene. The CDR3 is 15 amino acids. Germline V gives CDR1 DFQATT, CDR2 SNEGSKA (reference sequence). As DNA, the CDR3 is TGCAGTGCACACAGCGGGAGGGATACCTACAATGAGCAGTTCTTC. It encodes CSAHSGRDTYNEQFF.

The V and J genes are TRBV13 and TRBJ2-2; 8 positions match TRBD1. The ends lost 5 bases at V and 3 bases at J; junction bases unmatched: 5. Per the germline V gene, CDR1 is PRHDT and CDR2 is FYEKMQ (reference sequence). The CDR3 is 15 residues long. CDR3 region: CASSPDRGDTGELFF. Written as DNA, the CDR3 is TGTGCCAGCAGCCCCGACAGGGGCGACACCGGGGAGCTGTTTTTT.

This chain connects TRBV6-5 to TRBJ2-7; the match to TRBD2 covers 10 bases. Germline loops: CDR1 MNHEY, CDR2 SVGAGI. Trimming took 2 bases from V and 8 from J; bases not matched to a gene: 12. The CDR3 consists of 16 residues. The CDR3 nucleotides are TGTGCCAGCAGTTACACCTCCCTGGGGACTAGCGACAAGCAGTACTTC. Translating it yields CASSYTSLGTSDKQYF.

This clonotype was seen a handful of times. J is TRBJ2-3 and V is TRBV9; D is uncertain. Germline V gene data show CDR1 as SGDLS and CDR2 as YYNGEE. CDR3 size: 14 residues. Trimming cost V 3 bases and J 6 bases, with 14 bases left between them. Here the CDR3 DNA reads TGTGCCAGCAGCGGCCCCCCGTCCATGGATACGCAGTATTTT. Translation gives CASSGPPSMDTQYF. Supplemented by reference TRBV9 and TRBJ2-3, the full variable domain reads DSGVTQTPKHLITATGQRVTLRCSPRSGDLSVYWYQQSLDQGLQFLIQYYNGEERAKGNILERFSAQQFPDLHSELNLSSLELGDSALYFCASSGPPSMDTQYFGPGTRLTVL.

The CDR3, as DNA: TGTGCCAGCAGCCAAGCCAGGGGGTCCAACAATGAGCAGTTCTTC. It encodes CASSQARGSNNEQFF. The chain joins TRBV14 to TRBJ2-1; 7 bases align to TRBD1. Germline CDR1 SGHDN, CDR2 FVKESK. The CDR3 spans 15 residues. The J segment lost 5 bases and the V segment lost 1 base, leaving 5 bases of the junction unmatched.

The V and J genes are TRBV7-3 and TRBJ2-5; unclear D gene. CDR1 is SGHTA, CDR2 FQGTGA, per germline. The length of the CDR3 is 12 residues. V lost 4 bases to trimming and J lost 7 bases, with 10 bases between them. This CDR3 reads CASSSLDATQYF. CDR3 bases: TGTGCCAGCAGCTCTCTGGATGCGACCCAGTACTTC. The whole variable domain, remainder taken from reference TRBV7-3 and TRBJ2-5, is GAGVSQTPSNKVTEKGKYVELRCDPISGHTALYWYRQSLGQGPEFLIYFQGTGAADDSGLPNDRFFAVRPEGSVSTLKIQRTERGDSAVYLCASSSLDATQYFGPGTRLLVL.

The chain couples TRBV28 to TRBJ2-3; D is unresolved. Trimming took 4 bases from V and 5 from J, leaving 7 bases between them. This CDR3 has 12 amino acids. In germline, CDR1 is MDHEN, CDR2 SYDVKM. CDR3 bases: TGTGCCAGCAGTTCACGGATAGATACGCAGTATTTT. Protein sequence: CASSSRIDTQYF.

The CDR3 nucleotides are TGTGCCATCAGGGAGAGGCTTGGGGAGACCCAGTACTTC. This sequence encodes CAIRERLGETQYF. The chain joins TRBV10-3 to TRBJ2-5; D gene uncertain. The V end was cut by 6 bases, the J end by 5 bases, with 13 bases between. This CDR3 contains 13 residues. Per the germline V gene, CDR1 is ENHRY and CDR2 is SYGVKD.

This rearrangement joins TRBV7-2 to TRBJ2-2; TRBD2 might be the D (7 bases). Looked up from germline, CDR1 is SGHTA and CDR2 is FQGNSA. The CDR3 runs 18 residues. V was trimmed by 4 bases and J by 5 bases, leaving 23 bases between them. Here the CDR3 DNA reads TGTGCCAGCAGCTCCAGCATCGGACGGGGGGCGTTAACCGGGGAGCTGTTTTTT. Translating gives CASSSSIGRGALTGELFF.

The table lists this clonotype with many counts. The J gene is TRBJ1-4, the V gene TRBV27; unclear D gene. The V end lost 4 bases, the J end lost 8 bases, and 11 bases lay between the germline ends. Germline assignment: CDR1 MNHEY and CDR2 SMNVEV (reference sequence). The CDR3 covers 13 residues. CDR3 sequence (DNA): TGTGCCAGCAGTTCTAGGCCCCTCGAAAAACTGTTTTTT. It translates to CASSSRPLEKLFF.

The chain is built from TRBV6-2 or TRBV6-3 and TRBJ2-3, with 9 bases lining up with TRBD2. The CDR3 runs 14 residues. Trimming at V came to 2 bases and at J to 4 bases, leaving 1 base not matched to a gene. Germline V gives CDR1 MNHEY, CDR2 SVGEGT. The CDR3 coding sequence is TGTGCCAGCAGTTACGGCGGGGGGGCAGATACGCAGTATTTT. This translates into CASSYGGGADTQYF.

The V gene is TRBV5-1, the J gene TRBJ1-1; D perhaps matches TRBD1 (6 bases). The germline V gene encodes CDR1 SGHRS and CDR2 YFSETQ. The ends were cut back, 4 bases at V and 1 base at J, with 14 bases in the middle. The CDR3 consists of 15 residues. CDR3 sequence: CASSTDGTPNTEAFF. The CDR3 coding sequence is TGCGCCAGCAGCACGGACGGGACACCGAACACTGAAGCTTTCTTT.

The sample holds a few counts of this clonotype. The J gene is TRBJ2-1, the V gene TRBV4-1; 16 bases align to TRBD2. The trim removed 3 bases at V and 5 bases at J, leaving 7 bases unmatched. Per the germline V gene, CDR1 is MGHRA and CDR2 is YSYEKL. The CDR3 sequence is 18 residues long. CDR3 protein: CASSQAGLAGGLNNEQFF. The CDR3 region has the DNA TGCGCCAGCAGCCAGGCGGGACTAGCGGGAGGGCTAAACAATGAGCAGTTCTTC.

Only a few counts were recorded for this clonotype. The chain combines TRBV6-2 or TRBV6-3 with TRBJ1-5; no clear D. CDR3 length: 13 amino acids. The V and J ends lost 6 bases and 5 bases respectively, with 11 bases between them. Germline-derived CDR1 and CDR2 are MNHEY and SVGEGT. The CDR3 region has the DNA TGTGCCAGCAGCCTTTCGGCCCATCAGCCCCAGCATTTT. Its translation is CASSLSAHQPQHF.

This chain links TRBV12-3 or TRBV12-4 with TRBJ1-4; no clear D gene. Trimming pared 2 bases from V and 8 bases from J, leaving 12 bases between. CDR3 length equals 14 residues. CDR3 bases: TGTGCCAGCAGTTTAAGGACGGGGAGAGAAAAACTGTTTTTT. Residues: CASSLRTGREKLFF.

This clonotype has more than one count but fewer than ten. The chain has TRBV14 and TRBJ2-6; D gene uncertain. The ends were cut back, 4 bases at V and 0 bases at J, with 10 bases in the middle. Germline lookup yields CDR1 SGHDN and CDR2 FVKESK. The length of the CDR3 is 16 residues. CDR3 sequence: CASSRIGISGANVLTF. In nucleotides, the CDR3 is TGTGCCAGCAGCCGTATAGGGATCTCTGGGGCCAACGTCCTGACTTTC. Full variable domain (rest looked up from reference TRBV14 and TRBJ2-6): EAGVTQFPSHSVIEKGQTVTLRCDPISGHDNLYWYRRVMGKEIKFLLHFVKESKQDESGMPNNRFLAERTGGTYSTLKVQPAELEDSGVYFCASSRIGISGANVLTFGAGSRLTVL.

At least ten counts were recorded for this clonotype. The CDR3 protein is CASSPGFGTKETQYF. The CDR3 nucleotides are TGCGCCAGCAGCCCCGGTTTCGGGACCAAAGAGACCCAGTACTTC. The chain is built from TRBV5-1 and TRBJ2-5; D may correspond to TRBD1 or TRBD2 (5 bases each). Germline V gene lookup returns CDR1 SGHRS and CDR2 YFSETQ. Trimming removed 4 bases at V and 3 bases at J, with 16 bases between. The CDR3 covers 15 residues.

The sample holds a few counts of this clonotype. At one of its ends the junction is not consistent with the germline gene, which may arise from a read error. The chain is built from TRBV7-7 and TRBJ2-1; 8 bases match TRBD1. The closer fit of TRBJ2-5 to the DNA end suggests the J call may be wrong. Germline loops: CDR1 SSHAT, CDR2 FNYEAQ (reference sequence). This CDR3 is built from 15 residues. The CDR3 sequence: CASSSLTGAQETQYF. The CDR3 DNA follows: TGTGCTAGCAGCTCCCTGACAGGGGCCCAAGAGACCCAGTACTTC.

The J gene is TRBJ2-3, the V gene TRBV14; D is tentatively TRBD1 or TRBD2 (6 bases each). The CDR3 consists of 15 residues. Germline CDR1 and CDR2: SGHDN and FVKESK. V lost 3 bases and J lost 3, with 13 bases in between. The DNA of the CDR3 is TGTGCCAGCAGCCACCGGGGGCATGCGACAGATACGCAGTATTTT. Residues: CASSHRGHATDTQYF. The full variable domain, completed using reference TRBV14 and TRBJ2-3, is EAGVTQFPSHSVIEKGQTVTLRCDPISGHDNLYWYRRVMGKEIKFLLHFVKESKQDESGMPNNRFLAERTGGTYSTLKVQPAELEDSGVYFCASSHRGHATDTQYFGPGTRLTVL.

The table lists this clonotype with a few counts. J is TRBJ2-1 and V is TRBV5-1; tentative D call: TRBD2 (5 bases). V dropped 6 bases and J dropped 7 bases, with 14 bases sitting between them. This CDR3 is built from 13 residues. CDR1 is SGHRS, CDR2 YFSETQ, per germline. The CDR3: CASTSTGGNEQFF. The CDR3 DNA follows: TGCGCCAGCACTAGCACCGGTGGGAATGAGCAGTTCTTC.

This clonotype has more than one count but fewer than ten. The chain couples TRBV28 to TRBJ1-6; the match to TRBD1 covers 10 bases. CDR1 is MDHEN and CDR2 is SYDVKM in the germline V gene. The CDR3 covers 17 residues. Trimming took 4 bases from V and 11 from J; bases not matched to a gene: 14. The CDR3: CASSSPGQGRRGAPLHF. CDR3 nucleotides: TGTGCCAGCAGTTCTCCGGGACAGGGGCGAAGAGGGGCACCCCTCCACTTT.

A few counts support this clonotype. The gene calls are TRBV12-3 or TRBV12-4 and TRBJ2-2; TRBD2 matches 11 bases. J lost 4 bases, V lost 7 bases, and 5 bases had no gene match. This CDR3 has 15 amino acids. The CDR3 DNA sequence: TGTGCCAGCAACTCACTAGCGGGAGTCACCGGGGAGCTGTTTTTT. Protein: CASNSLAGVTGELFF.

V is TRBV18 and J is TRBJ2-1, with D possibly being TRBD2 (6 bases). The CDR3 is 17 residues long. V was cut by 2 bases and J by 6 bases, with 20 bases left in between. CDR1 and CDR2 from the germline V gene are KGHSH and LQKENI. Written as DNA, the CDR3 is TGTGCCAGCTCACCAGCCATATATGGGTTGGGAGGCAATGAGCAGTTCTTC. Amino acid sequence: CASSPAIYGLGGNEQFF.